Following are 26 T cell receptor beta chains from one sample sequenced in a study of sequential checkpoint blockade in melanoma. Documented treatment: randomized to nivolumab then ipilimumab (arm A) or the reverse (arm B). Clones were read by immunoSEQ multiplex PCR, and TCRdb kept only the in-frame ones, dropping some. The sample records approximately 3,600 clones, around a third being singletons. This material consisted of tumor tissue (inferred from file names), taken from a patient given nivolumab and ipilimumab in sequence. The receptors here all came from a human donor with melanoma.

V usage is TRBV5-1 and J usage is TRBJ2-3, with D possibly called TRBD1 or TRBD2 (5 bases each). Trimming stripped 4 bases from V and 5 bases from J, with 14 bases between. CDR1 is SGHRS and CDR2 is YFSETQ in the germline V gene. The CDR3 loop spans 14 amino acids. The CDR3 DNA sequence: TGCGCCAGCAGCGGGGGTGGAGACCTAGATACGCAGTATTTT. Protein product: CASSGGGDLDTQYF.

The chain links TRBV19 to TRBJ1-5; no clear D gene. The CDR3 has 14 amino acids. V lost 3 bases to trimming and J lost 6 bases, with 12 bases between them. Germline CDR1 reads LNHDA; CDR2 reads SQIVND (reference sequence). Here the CDR3 DNA reads TGTGCCAGTAGTATTATCGGCCTAATTCAGCCCCAGCATTTT. It encodes CASSIIGLIQPQHF.

This clone was recorded a few times. This chain connects TRBV15 to TRBJ2-1; 12 bases match TRBD2. Germline trimming cut 0 bases from V and 13 bases from J; bases unmatched to any gene: 19. The CDR3 runs 19 residues. Germline V gene sequence: CDR1 LNHNV, CDR2 YYDKDF (reference sequence). This CDR3 reads CATSRDWLAGGASWDYQFF. CDR3 nucleotide sequence: TGTGCCACCAGCAGAGATTGGCTAGCGGGAGGGGCCTCCTGGGATTATCAGTTCTTC. Supplemented by reference TRBV15 and TRBJ2-1, the full variable domain reads DAMVIQNPRYQVTQFGKPVTLSCSQTLNHNVMYWYQQKSSQAPKLLFHYYDKDFNNEADTPDNFQSRRPNTSFCFLDIRSPGLGDTAMYLCATSRDWLAGGASWDYQFFGPGTRLTVL.

This clone has only a few counts. V and J are TRBV28 and TRBJ2-7; the match to TRBD1 covers 7 bases. Germline V gene lookup returns CDR1 MDHEN and CDR2 SYDVKM. The CDR3 extends over 13 amino acids. After removal of 6 bases from V and 3 bases from J, the junction contained 5 bases not matched to a gene. The CDR3 DNA is TGTGCCAGCAGCGACAGGGCTGGCTACGAGCAGTACTTC. This sequence encodes CASSDRAGYEQYF.

The J gene is TRBJ1-5, the V gene TRBV23-1; perhaps TRBD1 as D (5 bases). TRBV23-1 is labeled an ORF, and its function is uncertain. The CDR3 has 16 amino acids. V was cut by 0 bases and J by 8 bases, with 17 bases left in between. The CDR3 sequence is CASSQSCRARGEPQHF. In DNA form, the CDR3 reads TGCGCCAGCAGTCAATCGTGTAGGGCCCGGGGGGAGCCCCAGCATTTT.

This clone was seen a single time. The chain couples TRBV5-1 to TRBJ2-3, with TRBD2 matching over 8 bases. CDR1 and CDR2 (germline): SGHRS, YFSETQ. The length of the CDR3 is 16 residues. V lost 4 bases to trimming and J lost 6 bases; unmatched junction nucleotides: 13. The CDR3 DNA reads TGCGCCAGCAGCCCGGGACTAGAGCTAAGGGGGGATACGCAGTATTTT. Encoded protein: CASSPGLELRGDTQYF.

This rearrangement joins TRBV28 to TRBJ2-3; 7 bases agree with TRBD1. This CDR3 region has 16 residues. J gave up 2 bases and V 2 bases, and 7 bases lay outside the gene matches. Germline V lookup: CDR1 MDHEN, CDR2 SYDVKM. CDR3 region: CASSLGERGLTDTQYF. In DNA form, the CDR3 reads TGTGCCAGCAGTTTAGGGGAGAGGGGGCTCACAGATACGCAGTATTTT.

In regard to this clone: At one end the junction does not follow the germline gene, possibly because of a read error. The chain uses TRBV11-3 and TRBJ2-7, with 8 bases identical to TRBD2. The CDR3 has 17 residues. The germline gives CDR1 SGHNT, CDR2 YENEEA. The CDR3 spells CASSLDSWGLDIDEQYF. The CDR3, as DNA: TGTGCCAGCAGCCTAGACAGTTGGGGACTAGATATCGACGAGCAGTACTTC.

This clone rates as large. This chain connects TRBV14 to TRBJ2-7, with D maybe TRBD2 (5 bases). The CDR3 consists of 13 residues. CDR1 is SGHDN, CDR2 FVKESK, per germline. V was shortened by 8 bases and J by 3 bases, with 14 bases between the two germline ends. This chain's CDR3 is CASDRGGNYEQYF. CDR3 bases: TGTGCCAGCGACCGGGGTGGGAACTACGAGCAGTACTTC.

The gene calls are TRBV5-1 and TRBJ2-3, with 8 bases fitting TRBD1. Germline CDR1 and CDR2: SGHRS and YFSETQ. V was pared by 0 bases and J by 6 bases, with 6 bases of the junction left unmatched. The CDR3 extends over 15 amino acids. This CDR3 is CASSLEARGLDTQYF. The CDR3 bases are TGCGCCAGCAGCTTGGAAGCCAGGGGGCTGGATACGCAGTATTTT.

The genes are TRBV6-8 and TRBJ2-1; the D is unclear. Germline V gene data show CDR1 as MNHGY and CDR2 as SAAAGT. The V and J ends lost 2 bases and 3 bases respectively, with 2 bases between them. There are 12 residues in the CDR3. The CDR3 spells CASSYDYNEQFF. The CDR3, as DNA: TGTGCCAGCAGTTACGACTACAATGAGCAGTTCTTC.

This clone appeared a few times. V is TRBV18 and J is TRBJ1-1; D unresolved. The germline V and J ends were trimmed by 6 bases and 6 bases, with 17 bases remaining between them. This CDR3 has 14 residues. CDR1 and CDR2 from the germline V gene are KGHSH and LQKENI. The CDR3 region is CASSPRVGNAEAFF. The CDR3 DNA reads as TGTGCCAGCTCGCCTAGGGTGGGTAACGCTGAAGCTTTCTTT.

The J gene is TRBJ2-3, the V gene TRBV19, with TRBD1 as a possible D gene (6 bases). CDR3 size: 17 residues. Trimming took off 5 bases at V and 1 base at J, with 19 bases between the two ends. Per the germline V gene, CDR1 is LNHDA and CDR2 is SQIVND (reference sequence). The CDR3 reads CASSEKTGYSGTDTQYF. CDR3 DNA sequence: TGTGCCAGTAGTGAAAAAACAGGGTATTCCGGCACAGATACGCAGTATTTT. The full variable domain, in which reference TRBV19 and TRBJ2-3 provide the parts outside the CDR3, is DGGITQSPKYLFRKEGQNVTLSCEQNLNHDAMYWYRQDPGQGLRLIYYSQIVNDFQKGDIAEGYSVSREKKESFPLTVTSAQKNPTAFYLCASSEKTGYSGTDTQYFGPGTRLTVL.

In the case of this clone: It is unclear where the CDR3 begins or ends on the DNA, so no DNA is shown, and the CDR3 is as TCRdb lists it. The chain employs TRBV7-5 and TRBJ2-3; TRBD1 is taken as the D call from the table, unchecked against the DNA. TRBV7-5 has pseudogene status. The CDR3 has 16 amino acids, counting both end residues. The CDR3 loop reads CASSFGQGARADTQYF.

The gene calls are TRBV11-3 and TRBJ1-4; D gene ambiguous. Trimming removed 0 bases at V and 5 bases at J, with 7 bases between. From germline, CDR1 is SGHNT and CDR2 YENEEA. The CDR3 length is 14 residues. The CDR3 nucleotides are TGTGCCAGCAGCTTAGATCCAGAAAATGAAAAACTGTTTTTT. This sequence encodes CASSLDPENEKLFF.

The V call is TRBV19, the J call TRBJ2-3; 7 bases align to TRBD1. The CDR3 contains 14 residues. V shed 10 bases, J shed 3 bases, and the junction held 10 bases outside the gene matches. The germline V gene encodes CDR1 LNHDA and CDR2 SQIVND (reference sequence). CDR3 loop: CAISSGGGTDTQYF. DNA for the CDR3: TGTGCCATCTCTTCAGGGGGTGGAACAGATACGCAGTATTTT.

This clone was seen a few times. The chain couples TRBV11-3 to TRBJ1-1, with 8 bases that match TRBD1. Per the germline V gene, CDR1 is SGHNT and CDR2 is YENEEA. The CDR3 runs 15 residues. After removal of 5 bases from V and 0 bases from J, the junction contained 5 bases not matched to a gene. The CDR3 DNA reads TGTGCCAGCAGCCCCTGGACAGGGCTGAACACTGAAGCTTTCTTT. Protein product: CASSPWTGLNTEAFF.

The chain joins TRBV18 to TRBJ1-2; 12 bases line up with TRBD1. Germline V gene data show CDR1 as KGHSH and CDR2 as LQKENI. Unmatched junction bases numbered 9, after V lost 6 bases and J lost 4 bases. This CDR3 comprises 16 residues. The CDR3 nucleotides read TGTGCCAGCTCCAAAACCGGGACAGGGGGCTCCTATGGCTACACCTTC. Encoded protein: CASSKTGTGGSYGYTF.

The gene calls are TRBV1 and TRBJ2-5; the DNA was not used to check the table's D call, TRBD2. TRBV1 is listed as a pseudogene. The CDR3 totals 16 residues. The CDR3 protein is CASSQDLGETQETQYF. DNA for the CDR3: TGCGCCAGCAGCCAAGATCTTGGGGAGACCCAAGAGACCCAGTACTTC.

The chain carries TRBV10-3 and TRBJ2-7; D is ambiguous. This CDR3 contains 16 residues. Trimming left V 10 bases short and J 0 bases short, with 22 bases between. The germline V gene has CDR1 ENHRY and CDR2 SYGVKD. DNA for the CDR3: TGTGCCAGCCGTAAGGGCCGCGGAGAGGCCTCCTACGAGCAGTACTTC. Protein product: CASRKGRGEASYEQYF.

The chain links TRBV19 to TRBJ2-5; TRBD1 aligns across 10 bases. CDR3 length: 14 residues. Looked up from germline, CDR1 is LNHDA and CDR2 is SQIVND (reference sequence). Germline trimming cut 6 bases from V and 5 bases from J; bases unmatched to any gene: 6. CDR3 region: CASSPRTGGETQYF. The CDR3 bases are TGTGCCAGTAGCCCGAGGACAGGGGGGGAGACCCAGTACTTC.

In DNA, the CDR3 is TGTGCCAGCATTATCGACAGGGCAAGAGCTGGGGCCAACGTCCTGACTTTC. Encoded protein: CASIIDRARAGANVLTF. This chain connects TRBV6-8 to TRBJ2-6; 7 bases line up with TRBD1. Germline V gene data show CDR1 as MNHGY and CDR2 as SAAAGT. Trimming removed 7 bases from V and 2 bases from J; junction bases left unmatched: 11. The CDR3 extends over 17 amino acids.

This clone was seen a single time. The rearrangement links TRBV18 to TRBJ2-1, with D perhaps TRBD2 (5 bases). The germline V and J ends were trimmed by 2 bases and 3 bases, with 14 bases remaining between them. The length of the CDR3 is 16 residues. The V gene's germline CDR1 is KGHSH and CDR2 LQKENI. The CDR3 DNA reads TGTGCCAGCTCACCATTGGCAGAAGAGGGCTACAATGAGCAGTTCTTC. Translating it yields CASSPLAEEGYNEQFF.

This chain connects TRBV29-1 to TRBJ2-5; TRBD2 might be the D (6 bases). This CDR3 comprises 15 residues. CDR1 SQVTM and CDR2 ANQGSEA come from the germline V gene. V lost 3 bases and J 3 bases, leaving 17 bases between the germline ends. CDR3 region: CSVDGASVDKETQYF. The CDR3 DNA is TGCAGCGTTGATGGGGCTAGCGTTGATAAAGAGACCCAGTACTTC.

The J gene is TRBJ1-2, the V gene TRBV5-1, with D tentatively TRBD1 (5 bases). The V end was cut by 4 bases, the J end by 8 bases, with 18 bases between. Per germline, CDR1 SGHRS and CDR2 YFSETQ. This CDR3 region has 14 residues. The CDR3 bases are TGCGCCAGCAGCCTGGACGGGGCCTCCGGAGGCTACACCTTC. Translated: CASSLDGASGGYTF.

This clone came up a few times. V is TRBV28 and J is TRBJ1-5; D is possibly TRBD1 (5 bases). The CDR3 totals 16 residues. The V gene lost 2 bases and the J gene lost 6 bases, with 17 bases spanning the gap. Germline CDR1 is MDHEN and CDR2 is SYDVKM. DNA for the CDR3: TGTGCCAGCAGTTTAAGAGCGGCCAGGGCTGGTCAGCCCCAGCATTTT. It specifies CASSLRAARAGQPQHF.